Listed below are T cell receptor beta chains from one sample, sequenced in a study of T cells in Graves' hyperthyroidism and ophthalmopathy. TCRdb re-called the multiplex PCR reads with MiXCR, one entry per CDR3 protein. The sample lists some 300,000 distinct CDR3 sequences; approximately 12% were seen once. Sequencing was done on a sample of blood. The receptors were gathered from a woman under 40 with Graves' hyperthyroidism that later progressed to Graves' ophthalmopathy. CDR3s include the opening cysteine and the closing phenylalanine or tryptophan. The D gene is left open where the match is weak. Part of the rows lack a size; the others show once, few, many or a class for expanded clones.

clone_size: few; j_call: TRBJ2-7; d_call: -; v_call: TRBV19; cdr3_aa: CASSMGTYYYEQYF; cdr3_nt: TGTGCCAGTAGTATGGGGACATATTACTACGAGCAGTACTTC
clone_size: many; j_call: TRBJ2-5; d_call: -; v_call: TRBV10-3; cdr3_aa: CAISPGVQETQYF; cdr3_nt: TGTGCCATCAGCCCCGGGGTCCAAGAGACCCAGTACTTC
clone_size: few; j_call: TRBJ1-2; d_call: -; v_call: TRBV19; cdr3_aa: CASSITGNYGYTF; cdr3_nt: TGTGCCAGTAGTATCACAGGGAACTATGGCTACACCTTT
clone_size: few; j_call: TRBJ2-1; d_call: -; v_call: TRBV7-3; cdr3_aa: CASSLIGGEQFF; cdr3_nt: TGTGCCAGCAGCTTAATTGGAGGTGAGCAGTTCTTC
clone_size: many; j_call: TRBJ1-1; d_call: -; v_call: TRBV18; cdr3_aa: CASSPTGRGTEAFF; cdr3_nt: TGTGCCAGCTCACCAACAGGGAGGGGCACTGAAGCTTTCTTT
clone_size: many; j_call: TRBJ2-1; d_call: TRBD1; v_call: TRBV2; cdr3_aa: CASTKGQGPEQFF; cdr3_nt: TGTGCCAGCACAAAGGGACAGGGGCCTGAGCAGTTCTTC
clone_size: few; j_call: TRBJ2-3; d_call: -; v_call: TRBV7-3; cdr3_aa: CASSLDGSSPDTQYF; cdr3_nt: TGTGCCAGCAGCTTAGACGGGAGCTCCCCAGATACGCAGTATTTT
clone_size: many; j_call: TRBJ2-3; d_call: -; v_call: TRBV2; cdr3_aa: CASSGRPKEDTQYF; cdr3_nt: TGTGCCAGCAGTGGAAGGCCGAAGGAAGATACGCAGTATTTT
clone_size: -; j_call: TRBJ1-2; d_call: -; v_call: TRBV20-1; cdr3_aa: CSAPGTYGYTF; cdr3_nt: TGCAGTGCTCCCGGGACCTATGGCTACACCTTC
clone_size: -; j_call: TRBJ2-1; d_call: TRBD2; v_call: TRBV20-1; cdr3_aa: CSARGGLAGYNEQFF; cdr3_nt: TGCAGTGCTAGGGGTGGACTAGCGGGATACAATGAGCAGTTCTTC
clone_size: -; j_call: TRBJ2-1; d_call: -; v_call: TRBV19; cdr3_aa: CASSISVGANNEQFF; cdr3_nt: TGTGCCAGTAGTATTTCAGTAGGGGCCAACAATGAGCAGTTCTTC
clone_size: many; j_call: TRBJ2-7; d_call: TRBD1; v_call: TRBV7-2; cdr3_aa: CASSFGTATYEQYF; cdr3_nt: TGTGCCAGCAGCTTCGGGACAGCTACTTACGAGCAGTACTTC